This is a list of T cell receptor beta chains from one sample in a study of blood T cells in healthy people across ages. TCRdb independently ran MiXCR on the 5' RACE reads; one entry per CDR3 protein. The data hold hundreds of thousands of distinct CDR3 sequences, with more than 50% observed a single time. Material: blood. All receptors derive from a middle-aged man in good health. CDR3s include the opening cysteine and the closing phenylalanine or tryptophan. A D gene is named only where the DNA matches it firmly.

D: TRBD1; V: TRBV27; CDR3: CASSLLPTTGTGNEQYF
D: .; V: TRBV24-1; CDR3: CATSAGRISGANVLTF
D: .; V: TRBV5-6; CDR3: CASSLEQRLDSPLHF
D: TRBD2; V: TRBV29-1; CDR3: CSVELAGERSYEQYF
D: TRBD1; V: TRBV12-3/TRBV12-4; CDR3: CASSSARGTNYGYTF
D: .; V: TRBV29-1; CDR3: CSVRNTEAFF
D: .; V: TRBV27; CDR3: CASSLRSGAYEQYF
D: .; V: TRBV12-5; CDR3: CASGLVAVGEQFF
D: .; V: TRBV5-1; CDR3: CASSFLAGDTQYF
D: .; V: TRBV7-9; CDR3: CASSSPGHVNYGYTF
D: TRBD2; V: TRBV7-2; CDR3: CASSTLQRGRVETQYF
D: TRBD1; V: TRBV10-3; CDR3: CAISVMGTEASIQNMNTEAFF
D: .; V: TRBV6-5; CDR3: CASSDTIAKNIQYF
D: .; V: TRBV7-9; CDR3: CTSSPGRYGQYF
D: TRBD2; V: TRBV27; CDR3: CASSPGTSGRNEQYF
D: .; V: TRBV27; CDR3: CASSNGPYEQYF
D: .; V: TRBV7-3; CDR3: CASSLSPQSRLGANEQFF
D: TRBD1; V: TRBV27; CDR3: CASSPGTGGNYNEQFF
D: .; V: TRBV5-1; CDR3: CASSLYWNTGELFF
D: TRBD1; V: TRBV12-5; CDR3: CASGWDSRRLNYGYTF
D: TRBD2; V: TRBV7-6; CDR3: CASSLRAPTSGGPPETQYF
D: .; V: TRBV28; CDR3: CASISHLYGYTF
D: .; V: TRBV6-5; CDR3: CASSYSAVKETQYF
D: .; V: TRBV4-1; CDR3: CASSQDSVLASGTEAFF
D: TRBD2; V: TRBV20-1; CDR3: CSARDSGSVYEQYF
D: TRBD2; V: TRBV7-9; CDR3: CASSFLAGGETQYF
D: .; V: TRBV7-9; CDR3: CASSLASGYGSNQPQHF
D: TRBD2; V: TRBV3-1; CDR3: CASTYSTVYTSGRTYEQYF
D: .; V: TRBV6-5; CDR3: CASSYSGVGTTDTQYF
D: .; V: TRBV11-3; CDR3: CASSITMGGQETQYF
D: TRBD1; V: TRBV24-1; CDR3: CATSDPPGTGGVDTQYF
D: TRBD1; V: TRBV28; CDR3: CASSLSGTGPQYF
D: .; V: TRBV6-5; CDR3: CASSPAGLLEETQYF
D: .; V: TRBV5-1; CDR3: CASSYGQRTDTQYF
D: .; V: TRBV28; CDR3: CASSPPTGADEKLFF
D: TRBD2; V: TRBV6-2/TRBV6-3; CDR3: CASSYSLSGLAGDSDTQYF
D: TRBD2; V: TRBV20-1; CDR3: CSAQDLRGAGDEQFF
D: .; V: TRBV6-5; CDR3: CASRSPGPWETQYF
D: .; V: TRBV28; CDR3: CASSSGQGRWYGYTF
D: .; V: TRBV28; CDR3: CASSSNQISGANVLTF
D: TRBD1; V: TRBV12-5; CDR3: CASGPNRDRGDEQFF
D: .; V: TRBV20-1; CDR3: CSGDTNTGELFF
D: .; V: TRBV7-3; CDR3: CASSAPGANVLTF
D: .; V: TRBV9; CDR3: CASSVASGSWETQYF
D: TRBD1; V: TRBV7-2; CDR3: CASSLNPMGQGVRNSPLHF
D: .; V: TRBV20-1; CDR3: CSARSPRGLAVTGELFF
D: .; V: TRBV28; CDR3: CASSLWTGLGENEQFF
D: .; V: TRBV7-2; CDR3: CASSQQGHQPQHF
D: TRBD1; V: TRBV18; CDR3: CASSLRQGATNEKLFF
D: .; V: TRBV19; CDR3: CASRIREHGANVLTF
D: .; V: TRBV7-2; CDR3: CASSLAGANYNEQYF
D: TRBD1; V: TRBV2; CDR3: CASGTGRDQPQHF
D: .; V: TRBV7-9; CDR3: CASSLQRNVPGGYTF
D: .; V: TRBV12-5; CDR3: CASGLGQLPSKDEQYF
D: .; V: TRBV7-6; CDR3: CASSLVEGLSYDGQFF
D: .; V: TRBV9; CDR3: CASSVGPPDEQYF
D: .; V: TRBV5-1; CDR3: CASSLVPTAGQETQYF
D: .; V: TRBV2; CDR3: CASSALSVNTEAFF
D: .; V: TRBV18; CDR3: CASSTSGGAYEQYF
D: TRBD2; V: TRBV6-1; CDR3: CASSAPSSGSPYEQYF